The 25 T cell receptor beta chains below come from one sample, sequenced in a study of T cells in Graves' hyperthyroidism and ophthalmopathy. Using RNA transcripts as the source, TCR beta CDR3 regions were amplified. HTBI primers were employed in a first-round RT-PCR of the TCR CDR3. MiXCR, applied by TCRdb to the multiplex PCR reads, yields one record per CDR3 protein. This table holds hundreds of thousands of distinct CDR3 sequences, just under 20% found once. What was sequenced was blood. The origin of the receptors is a man aged 40-49 years with Graves' ophthalmopathy.

This clonotype was seen more than once but under ten times. This chain connects TRBV6-1 to TRBJ2-1, with D possibly TRBD2 on 6 matching bases. The V gene's germline CDR1 is MNHNS and CDR2 SASEGT. This CDR3 contains 14 residues. V shed 7 bases and J shed 10 bases, with 20 bases lying between them. The CDR3: CASTPTDGGREQFF. The DNA for the CDR3 is TGTGCCAGCACTCCTACGGACGGGGGAAGGGAGCAGTTCTTC.

This clonotype has just a few counts. The V call is TRBV30, the J call TRBJ1-3; D possibly corresponds to TRBD1 (5 bases). With 4 bases removed from V and 4 bases from J, the gap between germline ends came to 11 bases. Germline CDR1 is GTSNPN and CDR2 is SVGIG (reference sequence). This CDR3 comprises 13 residues. The CDR3 DNA reads as TGTGCCTGGATGGCAGGGATGGGAAACACCATATATTTT. Amino acid sequence: CAWMAGMGNTIYF.

This clonotype has ten or more counts. The chain links TRBV7-9 to TRBJ2-5; D unresolved. Trimming took off 0 bases at V and 10 bases at J, with 15 bases between the two ends. The CDR3 covers 14 residues. Germline CDR1 reads SEHNR; CDR2 reads FQNEAQ (reference sequence). The CDR3 is CASSLASRREDQYF. Written as DNA, the CDR3 is TGTGCCAGCAGCTTAGCGTCCAGGCGAGAAGACCAGTACTTC. Full variable domain (remainder filled in from reference TRBV7-9 and TRBJ2-5): DTGVSQNPRHKITKRGQNVTFRCDPISEHNRLYWYRQTLGQGPEFLTYFQNEAQLEKSRLLSDRFSAERPKGSFSTLEIQRTEQGDSAMYLCASSLASRREDQYFGPGTRLLVL.

The rearrangement links TRBV28 to TRBJ2-5; TRBD1 agrees at 9 bases. The CDR3 extends over 17 amino acids. Trimming cost V 3 bases and J 3 bases; bases outside gene matches: 11. Germline CDR1 MDHEN, CDR2 SYDVKM. The CDR3 spells CASSLLDRGNFKETQYF. CDR3 in DNA: TGTGCCAGCAGTTTGCTAGACAGGGGGAATTTTAAAGAGACCCAGTACTTC.

This clonotype has more than one count but fewer than ten. V gene TRBV7-9 combines with J gene TRBJ2-4; TRBD1 might be the D (7 bases). With 8 bases removed from V and 1 base from J, the gap between germline ends came to 18 bases. Germline CDR1 SEHNR, CDR2 FQNEAQ (reference sequence). The CDR3 length is 16 residues. In DNA, the CDR3 is TGTGCCAGCGTTGGTGACAGGGAGGCGGCCAAAAACATTCAGTACTTC. Amino acids: CASVGDREAAKNIQYF.

This clonotype was observed a few times. The rearrangement joins TRBV12-3 or TRBV12-4 to TRBJ1-2, with D uncertain. The CDR3 totals 13 residues. The V gene lost 6 bases and the J gene lost 4 bases, with 12 bases spanning the gap. The CDR3 DNA reads as TGTGCCAGCAGGCCGCGGCAGCCCTATGGCTACACCTTC. This encodes CASRPRQPYGYTF.

The chain joins TRBV7-2 to TRBJ1-2, with D tentatively TRBD1 (6 bases). Per germline, CDR1 SGHTA and CDR2 FQGNSA. V was clipped by 4 bases and J by 4 bases, with 25 bases between them. The CDR3 consists of 18 residues. The CDR3 is CASSSTGGYWGLAYGYTF. CDR3 DNA: TGTGCCAGCAGCTCAACCGGCGGCTACTGGGGGCTCGCCTATGGCTACACCTTC.

This clonotype has at least ten counts. The rearrangement uses TRBV4-1 and TRBJ2-7; D might be TRBD1 or TRBD2, each matching 5 bases. The CDR3 has 14 residues. V was pared by 4 bases and J by 6 bases, with 16 bases between. Per the germline V gene, CDR1 is MGHRA and CDR2 is YSYEKL. CDR3 sequence reads: CASSLGQAAAEQYF. CDR3 nucleotide sequence: TGCGCCAGCAGCCTAGGACAAGCGGCGGCCGAGCAGTACTTC.

J is TRBJ1-4 and V is TRBV20-1; possible D gene TRBD1, 5 bases. V was pared by 4 bases and J by 8 bases, with 14 bases between. Germline values: CDR1 DFQATT, CDR2 SNEGSKA (reference sequence). The CDR3 extends over 13 amino acids. CDR3 in DNA: TGCAGTGCTATGGATTCGGGGACCGAAAAACTGTTTTTT. Protein sequence: CSAMDSGTEKLFF.

This clonotype has a handful of counts. V and J are TRBV5-6 and TRBJ1-5; 7 bases map to TRBD1. Germline lookup yields CDR1 SGHDT and CDR2 YYEEEE. The V gene end was trimmed by 4 bases and the J gene end by 1 base; junction bases not matched to a gene: 14. The CDR3 sequence is 18 residues long. CDR3 loop: CASSHDRVVWMSNQPQHF. CDR3 nucleotides: TGTGCCAGCAGCCATGACAGGGTGGTATGGATGAGCAATCAGCCCCAGCATTTT.

This clonotype appeared many times. The chain uses TRBV29-1 and TRBJ2-7; D is undetermined. V was cut by 7 bases and J by 4 bases, with 11 bases left in between. Germline assignment: CDR1 SQVTM and CDR2 ANQGSEA. CDR3 length: 11 amino acids. This chain's CDR3 is CSAGQPYEQYF. CDR3 bases: TGCAGCGCTGGGCAGCCGTACGAGCAGTACTTC.

This sequence joins TRBV6-1 and TRBJ2-3; 8 bases are shared with TRBD2. In germline, CDR1 is MNHNS, CDR2 SASEGT. The CDR3 sequence is 15 residues long. Losses at the gene ends were 4 bases for V and 2 bases for J; bases not matched to a gene: 5. The CDR3 is CASSVTSGYTDTQYF. The CDR3 coding sequence is TGTGCCAGCAGTGTCACTAGCGGCTACACAGATACGCAGTATTTT.

This clonotype was found many times. The gene calls are TRBV27 and TRBJ2-7; D possibly matches TRBD1 or TRBD2 (5 bases each). Trimming took off 1 base at V and 5 bases at J, with 9 bases between the two ends. The CDR3 length is 13 residues. Germline CDR1 is MNHEY and CDR2 is SMNVEV (reference sequence). The CDR3 protein is CASSLWGFDEQYF. The CDR3 nucleotides read TGTGCCAGCAGTTTATGGGGGTTCGACGAGCAGTACTTC.

The table lists this clonotype with many counts. V is TRBV4-2 and J is TRBJ1-1; D is undetermined. Trimming left V 1 base short and J 1 base short, with 4 bases between. Germline V gives CDR1 LGHNA, CDR2 YNFKEQ. This CDR3 comprises 13 residues. The CDR3 coding sequence is TGTGCCAGCAGCCAAGCTGGGAACACTGAAGCTTTCTTT. Translating it yields CASSQAGNTEAFF.

In DNA, the CDR3 is TGTGCCAGCATCATCCGGTTCACGGGGGGGTCCACAGATACGCAGTATTTT. This sequence encodes CASIIRFTGGSTDTQYF. The chain links TRBV7-9 to TRBJ2-3; 8 nucleotides line up with TRBD2. The CDR3 is 17 residues long. Germline CDR1 is SEHNR and CDR2 is FQNEAQ (reference sequence). V lost 7 bases, J lost 2 bases, and 14 bases stayed unmatched.

This clonotype was found many times. The V call is TRBV2, the J call TRBJ1-1, with D possibly TRBD1 on 5 matching bases. The CDR3 consists of 13 residues. V dropped 8 bases and J dropped 3 bases, with 13 bases sitting between them. Germline V gives CDR1 SNHLY, CDR2 FYNNEI. The CDR3 nucleotides read TGTGCCAGCGTGTGGGGCCGAGACACTGAAGCTTTCTTT. It specifies CASVWGRDTEAFF. Drawing the rest from reference TRBV2 and TRBJ1-1, the complete variable domain is EPEVTQTPSHQVTQMGQEVILRCVPISNHLYFYWYRQILGQKVEFLVSFYNNEISEKSEIFDDQFSVERPDGSNFTLKIRSTKLEDSAMYFCASVWGRDTEAFFGQGTRLTVV.

About this clonotype itself: A much larger clone lies a single base off, so this may be a read error. The rearrangement links TRBV5-1 to TRBJ2-3, with a possible D match to TRBD1 (6 bases). The DNA end lines up better with TRBJ1-5; the J call may be wrong. Germline loops: CDR1 SGHRS, CDR2 YFSETQ. This CDR3 region has 15 residues. The CDR3 nucleotides read TGCGCCAGCAGCCGCAAAGGGGGAGTCTCAGATACGCAGCATTTT. Protein product: CASSRKGGVSDTQHF.

This clonotype has a count of ten or more. CDR3 sequence reads: CAISESKTAGETQYF. The CDR3 DNA sequence: TGTGCCATCAGTGAGTCCAAGACCGCCGGGGAGACCCAGTACTTC. The V and J genes are TRBV10-3 and TRBJ2-5; D is unresolved. The CDR3 runs 15 residues. Per the germline V gene, CDR1 is ENHRY and CDR2 is SYGVKD. V was shortened by 0 bases and J by 5 bases, with 13 bases between the two germline ends.

Comments on this clonotype: A much larger clone differs by one base, so this may be a read error. The chain recombines TRBV2 with TRBJ2-7; 8 bases map to TRBD1. J gave up 6 bases and V 4 bases, and 5 bases lay outside the gene matches. This CDR3 is built from 13 residues. Germline CDR1 is SNHLY and CDR2 is FYNNEI. The CDR3 region has the DNA TGTGCCAGCAGTGTGGACAGGGCCTGCGAGCAGTACTTC. Translation gives CASSVDRACEQYF.

In its sample, this clonotype was seen a few times. This chain uses TRBV20-1 with TRBJ1-3; D gene unclear. The CDR3 runs 15 residues. Germline loops: CDR1 DFQATT, CDR2 SNEGSKA (reference sequence). Trimming left V 0 bases short and J 1 base short, with 10 bases between. The CDR3 here is CSARDSGGSGNTIYF. CDR3 nucleotides: TGCAGTGCTAGAGATTCCGGCGGATCTGGAAACACCATATATTTT.

Only a few counts were recorded for this clonotype. The J gene is TRBJ2-7, the V gene TRBV5-1; D is unclear. This CDR3 spans 14 amino acids. From germline, CDR1 is SGHRS and CDR2 YFSETQ. Trimming pared 1 base from V and 4 bases from J, leaving 12 bases between. CDR3 residues: CASSLRAGPYEQYF. In DNA, the CDR3 is TGCGCCAGCAGCTTGAGAGCAGGACCGTACGAGCAGTACTTC.

The V call is TRBV6-2 or TRBV6-3, the J call TRBJ2-4; tentatively, D is TRBD1 or TRBD2 (5 bases each). CDR1 and CDR2 from the germline V gene are MNHEY and SVGEGT. The CDR3 is made up of 16 amino acids. Trimming took 6 bases from V and 0 from J, leaving 15 bases between them. Written as DNA, the CDR3 is TGTGCCAGCAGCAACGCCCTCGGGACAGCCAAAAACATTCAGTACTTC. Protein: CASSNALGTAKNIQYF.

This clonotype appeared many times. The J gene is TRBJ2-2, the V gene TRBV2, with 7 positions matching TRBD1. Germline trimming cut 4 bases from V and 1 base from J; bases unmatched to any gene: 0. Germline loops: CDR1 SNHLY, CDR2 FYNNEI. CDR3 length: 14 amino acids. CDR3 coding DNA: TGTGCCAGCAGTGGGACAGGGAACACCGGGGAGCTGTTTTTT. It codes for CASSGTGNTGELFF. Full variable domain (rest looked up from reference TRBV2 and TRBJ2-2): EPEVTQTPSHQVTQMGQEVILRCVPISNHLYFYWYRQILGQKVEFLVSFYNNEISEKSEIFDDQFSVERPDGSNFTLKIRSTKLEDSAMYFCASSGTGNTGELFFGEGSRLTVL.

V is TRBV10-3 and J is TRBJ2-3, with a weak D call TRBD1 (6 bases). The CDR3 covers 13 residues. V was shortened by 9 bases and J by 6 bases, with 16 bases between the two germline ends. Per germline, CDR1 ENHRY and CDR2 SYGVKD. The CDR3 reads CAIARGSGDTQYF. The CDR3 nucleotides read TGTGCCATAGCAAGGGGGTCGGGGGATACGCAGTATTTT.

This clonotype was counted only a few times. The chain has TRBV2 and TRBJ1-4; D unclear. CDR1 and CDR2 (germline): SNHLY, FYNNEI. The CDR3 length is 16 residues. V was pared by 0 bases and J by 5 bases, with 13 bases between. CDR3 amino acids: CASSEAWRQPNEKLFF. The CDR3 DNA reads TGTGCCAGCAGTGAAGCATGGCGTCAGCCAAATGAAAAACTGTTTTTT.